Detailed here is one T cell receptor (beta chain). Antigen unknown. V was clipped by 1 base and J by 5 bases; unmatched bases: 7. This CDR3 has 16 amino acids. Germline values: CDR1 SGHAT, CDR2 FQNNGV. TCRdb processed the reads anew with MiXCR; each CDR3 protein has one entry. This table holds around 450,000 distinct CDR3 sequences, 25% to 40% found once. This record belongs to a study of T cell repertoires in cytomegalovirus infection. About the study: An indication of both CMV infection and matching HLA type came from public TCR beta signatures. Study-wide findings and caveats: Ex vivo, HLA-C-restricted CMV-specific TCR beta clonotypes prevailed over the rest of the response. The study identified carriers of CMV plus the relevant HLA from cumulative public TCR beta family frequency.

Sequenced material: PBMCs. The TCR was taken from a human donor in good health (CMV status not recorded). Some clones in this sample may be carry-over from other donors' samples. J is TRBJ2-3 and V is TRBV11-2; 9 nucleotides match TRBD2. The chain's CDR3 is CASSLGGGGGEDTQYF. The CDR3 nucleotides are TGTGCCAGCAGCTTAGGGGGGGGCGGGGGGGAAGATACGCAGTATTTT.